A selection of T cell receptor beta chains follows, all from one sample in a study of blood T cell repertoires in COVID-19. Data came from immunoSEQ multiplex PCR; TCRdb stores just in-frame clones and leaves some out. Among approximately 100,000 clones listed, just under 85% were seen once. Sequencing input: peripheral blood. These receptors all come from a woman aged 80 or over with active or convalescent COVID-19. The CDR3 runs from the conserved cysteine through the conserved F or W. D genes are given only for firm matches. Size values are once, few and many counts, or a class for expanded clones, and some rows have none.

abundance,d_gene,v_gene,j_gene,CDR3aa,CDR3nt
-,-,TRBV25-1,TRBJ2-7,CASSAALSEQYF,TGTGCCAGCAGTGCCGCCCTTAGTGAGCAGTACTTC
-,-,TRBV28,TRBJ1-1,CASSFPVNTEAFF,TGTGCCAGCAGTTTTCCAGTGAACACTGAAGCTTTCTTT
-,-,TRBV7-9,TRBJ1-2,CASSYSRGTARVSNYGYTF,TGTGCCAGCAGCTACTCGAGGGGGACGGCCCGCGTTAGCAACTATGGCTACACCTTC
few,TRBD2,TRBV7-2,TRBJ2-5,CASSSKRGGLETQYF,TGTGCCAGCAGCTCGAAGCGGGGGGGCCTTGAGACCCAGTACTTC
-,TRBD2,TRBV7-2,TRBJ2-5,CASSGTSGRLETQYF,TGTGCCAGCAGCGGGACTAGCGGGAGATTGGAAACCCAGTACTTC
-,TRBD1,TRBV6-2/TRBV6-3,TRBJ2-7,CASSYDPDRGHEQYF,TGTGCCAGCAGTTACGACCCGGACAGGGGGCACGAGCAGTACTTC
-,TRBD1,TRBV7-2,TRBJ1-4,CASSFGQGHNEKLFF,TGTGCCAGCAGCTTCGGACAGGGACATAATGAAAAACTGTTTTTT
-,-,TRBV7-3,TRBJ2-1,CASSLTLDNEQFF,TGTGCCAGCAGCTTAACGTTAGACAATGAGCAGTTCTTC
-,-,TRBV29-1,TRBJ1-5,CSVGRGSEPQHF,TGCAGCGTTGGTAGGGGGAGTGAGCCCCAGCATTTT
few,-,TRBV19,TRBJ1-6,CASSRADSSLNSPLHF,TGTGCCAGTAGTCGGGCGGACAGTTCCCTTAATTCACCCCTCCACTTT
-,-,TRBV7-3,TRBJ1-2,CASNPSLRVFGYTF,TGTGCCAGCAACCCTAGCCTTCGGGTTTTTGGCTACACCTTC
-,TRBD1,TRBV12-3/TRBV12-4,TRBJ1-5,CASRQGDQPQHF,TGTGCCAGCAGACAGGGGGATCAGCCCCAGCATTTT
once,-,TRBV5-1,TRBJ2-1,CASSLGSAGFINEQFF,TGCGCCAGCAGCTTGGGATCCGCAGGGTTTATCAATGAGCAGTTCTTC
-,-,TRBV15,TRBJ2-1,CATSKPPEGREQFF,TGTGCCACCAGCAAACCTCCCGAGGGCCGTGAGCAGTTCTTC
-,-,TRBV6-2/TRBV6-3,TRBJ1-5,CASSYSGMMGNQPQHF,TGTGCCAGCAGTTATTCCGGGATGATGGGCAATCAGCCCCAGCATTTT
few,TRBD2,TRBV28,TRBJ2-3,CASSFRGRAADTQYF,TGTGCCAGCAGTTTCCGTGGGAGGGCCGCAGATACGCAGTATTTT
-,-,TRBV27,TRBJ1-2,CASSFPGAGGYTF,TGTGCCAGCAGTTTCCCAGGGGCCGGAGGCTACACCTTC
-,-,TRBV6-5,TRBJ1-2,CASSSRQRVGYGYTF,TGTGCCAGCAGTTCCAGACAGCGCGTGGGCTATGGCTACACCTTC
-,TRBD2,TRBV27,TRBJ2-7,CASSQLAGGRGQYF,TGTGCCAGCAGTCAACTAGCGGGAGGGAGGGGGCAGTACTTC
once,-,TRBV7-8,TRBJ1-5,CASSLGPGGNQPQHF,TGTGCCAGCAGCTTAGGGCCCGGAGGCAATCAGCCCCAGCATTTT
-,TRBD2,TRBV4-3,TRBJ2-1,CASSLTSGDSYNEQFF,TGCGCCAGCAGCTTGACCAGCGGGGACTCCTACAATGAGCAGTTCTTC
once,-,TRBV7-6,TRBJ1-3,CASSRASSPGNTIYF,TGTGCCAGCAGCCGAGCCTCGAGCCCTGGAAACACCATATATTTT
-,-,TRBV5-5,TRBJ2-2,CASSLVGGITGFNTGELFF,TGTGCCAGCAGCTTGGTCGGGGGAATCACAGGATTTAACACCGGGGAGCTGTTTTTT
-,-,TRBV28,TRBJ1-3,CASSFEGTGNTIYF,TGTGCCAGCAGTTTTGAGGGTACTGGAAACACCATATATTTT
-,-,TRBV10-1,TRBJ1-2,CASSGSYTF,TGCGCCAGCAGTGGTAGCTACACCTTC
-,TRBD1,TRBV7-2,TRBJ1-1,CASSRGQGVMNTEAFF,TGTGCCAGCAGCCGCGGACAGGGGGTGATGAACACTGAAGCTTTCTTT
once,-,TRBV7-5,TRBJ1-3,CARSSGAAGNTIYF,TGTGCCAGAAGCTCCGGAGCAGCTGGAAACACCATATATTTT
few,-,TRBV10-3,TRBJ2-7,CAISWDLTYEQYF,TGTGCCATCAGTTGGGACTTAACCTACGAGCAGTACTTC
-,TRBD2,TRBV4-2,TRBJ2-7,CASSPEGGRPHEQYF,TGTGCCAGCAGCCCCGAGGGAGGGAGGCCCCACGAGCAGTACTTC
-,TRBD2,TRBV9,TRBJ2-1,CARSTRGAGGENEQFF,TGTGCCCGCAGCACAAGGGGGGCGGGAGGGGAAAATGAGCAGTTCTTC
-,-,TRBV5-3,TRBJ1-5,CARSLGREHSNQPQHF,TGTGCCAGAAGCTTGGGGAGGGAACATAGCAATCAGCCCCAGCATTTT
medium-sized,TRBD1,TRBV7-2,TRBJ1-5,CASSLGGTVTYSNQPQHF,TGTGCCAGCAGCTTAGGGGGGACAGTTACATATAGCAATCAGCCCCAGCATTTT
-,-,TRBV11-2,TRBJ2-7,CASSLRLGGYEQYF,TGTGCCAGCAGCTTACGGCTAGGGGGCTACGAGCAGTACTTC
-,TRBD2,TRBV10-3,TRBJ2-7,CAIRTSGSSYEQYF,TGTGCCATCAGGACTAGCGGGAGCTCCTACGAGCAGTACTTC
-,-,TRBV19,TRBJ2-1,CASQRQMGSYNEQFF,TGTGCCAGCCAAAGACAGATGGGCTCCTACAATGAGCAGTTCTTC
-,TRBD2,TRBV25-1,TRBJ2-1,CASRSSGSSYNEQFF,TGTGCCAGCAGGTCGAGCGGGAGCTCCTACAATGAGCAGTTCTTC
few,TRBD1,TRBV7-2,TRBJ2-7,CASSLGTGHEEQYF,TGTGCCAGCAGCTTAGGGACAGGGCACGAGGAGCAGTACTTC
few,TRBD1,TRBV2,TRBJ2-3,CASGRQGFADTQYF,TGTGCCAGCGGGAGACAGGGGTTCGCAGATACGCAGTATTTT
-,TRBD2,TRBV2,TRBJ2-3,CASSPTSGGPGTQYF,TGTGCCAGCAGCCCCACTAGCGGGGGGCCCGGTACGCAGTATTTT
-,TRBD1,TRBV3-1/TRBV3-2,TRBJ1-2,CASSSDRVYGYTF,TGTGCCAGCAGCTCAGACAGGGTCTATGGCTACACCTTC
-,-,TRBV11-3,TRBJ1-1,CASSLYSSSRNTEAFF,TGTGCCAGCAGCTTGTATAGTAGCTCGAGGAACACTGAAGCTTTCTTT
-,-,TRBV7-2,TRBJ1-5,CASSLGGRGNQPQHF,TGTGCCAGCAGCTTGGGGGGTAGAGGCAATCAGCCCCAGCATTTT